Following are 30 T cell receptor beta chains from one sample sequenced in a study of blood T cell repertoires in COVID-19. Profiling relied on immunoSEQ multiplex PCR, and the TCRdb table lists in-frame clones only, not all of them. The table includes 140,000 to 150,000 clones, around three quarters detected once. What was sequenced was peripheral blood. These receptors were taken from a man in his sixties with acute or convalescent COVID-19.

The chain combines TRBV12-3 or TRBV12-4 with TRBJ1-1; D not certain. Trimming took off 4 bases at V and 1 base at J, with 7 bases between the two ends. The CDR3 extends over 13 amino acids. The DNA of the CDR3 is TGTGCCAGCAGTTGGGCGCCGAACACTGAAGCTTTCTTT. Its translation: CASSWAPNTEAFF.

V gene TRBV19 combines with J gene TRBJ2-7, with D perhaps matching TRBD2 (6 bases). The CDR3 is 13 amino acids. V was trimmed by 6 bases and J by 3 bases, leaving 12 bases between them. The germline V gene has CDR1 LNHDA and CDR2 SQIVND (reference sequence). CDR3 nucleotide sequence: TGTGCCAGTAGCACAGGACTATACTACGAGCAGTACTTC. It encodes CASSTGLYYEQYF.

The chain couples TRBV5-1 to TRBJ2-5; tentative D call: TRBD2 (6 bases). This CDR3 is 15 amino acids long. Germline V gene lookup returns CDR1 SGHRS and CDR2 YFSETQ. With 0 bases removed from V and 0 bases from J, the gap between germline ends came to 9 bases. CDR3 region: CASSLAGTHQETQYF. The CDR3 DNA reads TGCGCCAGCAGCTTGGCCGGGACTCACCAAGAGACCCAGTACTTC.

The rearrangement uses TRBV5-4 and TRBJ2-1; 8 nucleotides align to TRBD1. Germline values: CDR1 SGHNT, CDR2 YYREEE (reference sequence). J was trimmed by 4 bases and V by 5 bases; bases with no gene match: 17. CDR3 length: 18 amino acids. CDR3 sequence (DNA): TGTGCCAGCAGTCTCGGACAGGGTGGAGCCTTATCTTACAATGAGCAGTTCTTC. The encoded protein is CASSLGQGGALSYNEQFF.

This sequence joins TRBV9 and TRBJ1-6, with D unresolved. The ends were cut back, 0 bases at V and 7 bases at J, with 5 bases in the middle. CDR3 length: 13 amino acids. Germline V gives CDR1 SGDLS, CDR2 YYNGEE. DNA for the CDR3: TGTGCCAGCAGCGTAGCTCTCAATTCACCCCTCCACTTT. Its protein is CASSVALNSPLHF.

This sequence joins TRBV4-2 and TRBJ2-5, with TRBD2 identical over 9 bases. J lost 1 base, V lost 3 bases, and 6 bases had no gene match. From germline, CDR1 is LGHNA and CDR2 YNFKEQ. The CDR3 loop spans 16 amino acids. The DNA for the CDR3 is TGTGCCAGCAGCCAGGGAAGCGGGGGGACCCAAGAGACCCAGTACTTC. This codes for CASSQGSGGTQETQYF.

The chain couples TRBV15 to TRBJ2-3, with 7 bases identical to TRBD2. J was trimmed by 5 bases and V by 0 bases; bases with no gene match: 11. Germline CDR1 is LNHNV and CDR2 is YYDKDF (reference sequence). CDR3 size: 17 residues. The CDR3 reads CATSRDLGREFVDTQYF. The DNA for the CDR3 is TGTGCCACCAGCAGAGATCTGGGGCGGGAGTTTGTAGATACGCAGTATTTT.

This rearrangement joins TRBV11-2 to TRBJ2-2; 8 nucleotides align to TRBD1. The germline CDR1 and CDR2 sequences are SGHAT and FQNNGV. The ends lost 4 bases at V and 4 bases at J; junction bases unmatched: 5. CDR3 size: 15 residues. The CDR3 is CASSSGQGGTGELFF. The CDR3 DNA reads TGTGCCAGCAGCTCTGGACAGGGCGGCACCGGGGAGCTGTTTTTT.

The gene calls are TRBV27 and TRBJ2-7; TRBD2 aligns across 12 bases. After removal of 7 bases from V and 3 bases from J, the junction contained 10 bases not matched to a gene. Germline CDR1 reads MNHEY; CDR2 reads SMNVEV (reference sequence). This CDR3 has 16 residues. The CDR3 DNA reads TGTGCCAGCACCGCCGGGACTAGCGGGTATGTCTACGAGCAGTACTTC. Residues: CASTAGTSGYVYEQYF.

V and J are TRBV11-3 and TRBJ2-3; D is perhaps TRBD2 (6 bases). Trimming took 11 bases from V and 2 from J, leaving 14 bases between them. The CDR3 is made up of 13 amino acids. The V gene's germline CDR1 is SGHNT and CDR2 YENEEA. CDR3 region: CAFAPRDTDTQYF. The CDR3 coding sequence is TGTGCCTTCGCCCCGCGGGACACAGATACGCAGTATTTT.

The chain joins TRBV6-5 to TRBJ2-1; a weak D match, TRBD2 (5 bases). This CDR3 has 15 amino acids. Looked up from germline, CDR1 is MNHEY and CDR2 is SVGAGI. Trimming removed 6 bases from V and 5 bases from J, with 17 bases in between. The CDR3, as DNA: TGTGCCAGCAGACCTCCGGTAGCGATAAACAATGAGCAGTTCTTC. This encodes CASRPPVAINNEQFF.

V and J are TRBV5-1 and TRBJ2-1; TRBD2 agrees at 9 bases. The CDR3 has 16 amino acids. The trim removed 1 base at V and 0 bases at J, leaving 2 bases unmatched. Looked up from germline, CDR1 is SGHRS and CDR2 is YFSETQ. The CDR3: CASSLSGRRSYNEQFF. CDR3 in DNA: TGCGCCAGCAGCTTGAGCGGGAGGCGCTCCTACAATGAGCAGTTCTTC. Based on the CDR3 plus reference TRBV5-1 and TRBJ2-1, the full variable domain is KAGVTQTPRYLIKTRGQQVTLSCSPISGHRSVSWYQQTPGQGLQFLFEYFSETQRNKGNFPGRFSGRQFSNSRSEMNVSTLELGDSALYLCASSLSGRRSYNEQFFGPGTRLTVL.

J is TRBJ2-7 and V is TRBV28; 9 nucleotides line up with TRBD1. This CDR3 is built from 15 residues. J gave up 3 bases and V 6 bases, and 9 bases lay outside the gene matches. CDR1 and CDR2 from the germline V gene are MDHEN and SYDVKM. The CDR3 spells CASSFGQGPDYEQYF. CDR3 in DNA: TGTGCCAGCAGCTTTGGACAGGGGCCCGACTACGAGCAGTACTTC.

In its sample, this clone was seen a few times. The gene calls are TRBV3-1 (or the pseudogene TRBV3-2) and TRBJ2-2; weak D call: TRBD2 (5 bases). Germline loops: CDR1 LGHDT, CDR2 YNNKEL (reference sequence). CDR3 length equals 14 residues. V lost 6 bases and J 8 bases, leaving 16 bases between the germline ends. As DNA, the CDR3 is TGTGCCAGCAGACTAGTTTTCTTCGGGGGGGAGCTGTTTTTT. Translation gives CASRLVFFGGELFF.

The chain links TRBV19 to TRBJ1-5, with 8 bases identical to TRBD1. The germline CDR1 and CDR2 sequences are LNHDA and SQIVND (reference sequence). Germline trimming cut 3 bases from V and 2 bases from J; bases unmatched to any gene: 0. The CDR3 length is 14 residues. CDR3 nucleotides: TGTGCCAGTAGTATGACAGGGGGCAATCAGCCCCAGCATTTT. Amino acid sequence: CASSMTGGNQPQHF.

The V gene is TRBV28, the J gene TRBJ2-1; possible D gene TRBD2, 5 bases. Germline assignment: CDR1 MDHEN and CDR2 SYDVKM. The CDR3 spans 17 residues. Trimming left V 5 bases short and J 0 bases short, with 17 bases between. CDR3 sequence (DNA): TGTGCCAGCAGTACGCCCCCTCGGGATAGCTCCTACAATGAGCAGTTCTTC. Protein sequence: CASSTPPRDSSYNEQFF.

This sequence joins TRBV3-1 (or the pseudogene TRBV3-2) and TRBJ2-7, with D perhaps TRBD2 (6 bases). The germline V gene has CDR1 LGHDT and CDR2 YNNKEL (reference sequence). There are 16 residues in the CDR3. V was trimmed by 0 bases and J by 5 bases, leaving 17 bases between them. CDR3 sequence (DNA): TGTGCCAGCAGCCAAGAGCGGGACTTAGCCATCCACGAGCAGTACTTC. Its translation is CASSQERDLAIHEQYF.

V and J are TRBV23-1 and TRBJ2-7; D may be TRBD1 (6 bases). TRBV23-1 is labeled an ORF, and its function is uncertain. The V end lost 5 bases, the J end lost 5 bases, and 19 bases lay between the germline ends. The CDR3 is 15 amino acids. The CDR3 loop is CASSTGYHDHHEQYF. DNA of the CDR3: TGCGCCAGCAGTACAGGGTATCATGACCATCACGAGCAGTACTTC.

The chain joins TRBV7-6 to TRBJ2-1, with TRBD2 matching 8 bases. J lost 2 bases, V lost 5 bases, and 8 bases had no gene match. The CDR3 loop spans 16 amino acids. CDR1 SGHVS and CDR2 FNYEAQ come from the germline V gene. CDR3 bases: TGTGCCAGCAGCCTACATAGCGGGGAAACCTACAATGAGCAGTTCTTC. Its protein is CASSLHSGETYNEQFF.

This clone was recorded a few times. This rearrangement joins TRBV7-3 to TRBJ2-2; 7 bases align to TRBD2. CDR3 size: 15 residues. The germline CDR1 and CDR2 sequences are SGHTA and FQGTGA. J gave up 2 bases and V 5 bases, and 5 bases lay outside the gene matches. The CDR3 here is CASSQGGVNTGELFF. CDR3 in DNA: TGTGCCAGCAGCCAGGGAGGGGTCAACACCGGGGAGCTGTTTTTT. Filled out from reference TRBV7-3 and TRBJ2-2, the complete variable domain reads GAGVSQTPSNKVTEKGKYVELRCDPISGHTALYWYRQSLGQGPEFLIYFQGTGAADDSGLPNDRFFAVRPEGSVSTLKIQRTERGDSAVYLCASSQGGVNTGELFFGEGSRLTVL.

Only a few counts were recorded for this clone. This rearrangement joins TRBV5-1 to TRBJ2-1, with TRBD1 as a possible D gene (5 bases). The CDR3 is 13 amino acids. V lost 6 bases to trimming and J lost 5 bases, with 12 bases between them. CDR1 and CDR2 from the germline V gene are SGHRS and YFSETQ. This CDR3 reads CASTGIIDNEQFF. In nucleotides, the CDR3 is TGCGCCAGCACAGGGATAATCGACAATGAGCAGTTCTTC.

The V and J genes are TRBV7-9 and TRBJ2-3; 7 bases agree with TRBD1. Per the germline V gene, CDR1 is SEHNR and CDR2 is FQNEAQ (reference sequence). V dropped 2 bases and J dropped 1; count of bases not matched to a gene: 0. The length of the CDR3 is 14 residues. The CDR3 DNA is TGTGCCAGCAGCTTAACAGGGGGCACAGATACGCAGTATTTT. Its translation: CASSLTGGTDTQYF.

The J gene is TRBJ1-2, the V gene TRBV4-1; 8 nucleotides agree with TRBD1. Germline CDR1 and CDR2: MGHRA and YSYEKL. The V gene end was trimmed by 4 bases and the J gene end by 0 bases; junction bases not matched to a gene: 7. This CDR3 spans 16 amino acids. The CDR3 protein is CASSRETGEANYGYTF. The CDR3 nucleotides read TGCGCCAGCAGCCGAGAGACAGGGGAAGCTAACTATGGCTACACCTTC.

The chain employs TRBV4-1 and TRBJ2-7; 8 nucleotides align to TRBD1. V shed 3 bases and J 3 bases; nucleotides not matched to a gene: 7. There are 15 residues in the CDR3. CDR1 and CDR2 (germline): MGHRA, YSYEKL. Here the CDR3 reads CASSQLRGLRYEQYF. The CDR3 coding sequence is TGCGCCAGCAGCCAGCTCAGGGGGCTCCGCTACGAGCAGTACTTC.

This chain joins TRBV7-2 and TRBJ2-3; D is unclear. The CDR3 loop spans 16 amino acids. V was clipped by 5 bases and J by 2 bases, with 17 bases between them. The germline V gene encodes CDR1 SGHTA and CDR2 FQGNSA. CDR3 sequence: CASSPGSSAVTDTQYF. The CDR3 region has the DNA TGTGCCAGCAGCCCCGGGTCCAGCGCCGTCACAGATACGCAGTATTTT.

This clone was picked up many times. The chain recombines TRBV3-1 (or the pseudogene TRBV3-2) with TRBJ2-7, with TRBD2 identical over 12 bases. CDR1 is LGHDT, CDR2 YNNKEL, per germline (reference sequence). Trimming took 1 base from V and 0 from J; bases not matched to a gene: 10. The CDR3 consists of 19 residues. CDR3 sequence (DNA): TGTGCCAGCAGCCAAGGGGCTAGCGGGAGGGCTCTACCCTCCTACGAGCAGTACTTC. This encodes CASSQGASGRALPSYEQYF.

This sequence joins TRBV28 and TRBJ1-2; a weak D match, TRBD1 (6 bases). Between the trimmed V and J ends, which lost 2 bases and 7 bases, there was a span of 8 bases. This CDR3 is 12 amino acids long. The germline V gene encodes CDR1 MDHEN and CDR2 SYDVKM. The chain's CDR3 is CASSLTGFGYTF. For the CDR3, the DNA is TGTGCCAGCAGTTTAACAGGGTTTGGCTACACCTTC.

In the case of this clone: This sample includes further DNA sequences coding for the same CDR3. V is TRBV2 and J is TRBJ2-5; no clear D gene. Trimming cost V 5 bases and J 1 base, with 2 bases left between them. CDR3 length equals 11 residues. The germline CDR1 and CDR2 sequences are SNHLY and FYNNEI. CDR3 protein: CASSLQETQYF. In DNA, the CDR3 is TGTGCCAGCAGTCTCCAAGAGACCCAGTACTTC.

This clone was picked up one time. The CDR3 here is CAISDAGLAGDEQYF. CDR3 DNA: TGTGCCATCAGTGACGCCGGACTAGCGGGAGACGAGCAGTACTTC. This chain connects TRBV10-3 to TRBJ2-7, with 13 bases lining up with TRBD2. The V gene's germline CDR1 is ENHRY and CDR2 SYGVKD. The CDR3 is 15 residues long. The V gene end was trimmed by 3 bases and the J gene end by 5 bases; junction bases not matched to a gene: 4.

This rearrangement joins TRBV15 to TRBJ1-6, with D unresolved. The V end was cut by 1 base, the J end by 7 bases, with 5 bases between. Germline V gene lookup returns CDR1 LNHNV and CDR2 YYDKDF (reference sequence). The CDR3 sequence is 13 residues long. The CDR3 region has the DNA TGTGCCACCAGCAGAGGCCAGAATTCACCCCTCCACTTT. It specifies CATSRGQNSPLHF.